This is a list of T cell receptor beta chains from one sample in a study of blood T cells in healthy people across ages. MiXCR, run by TCRdb on the 5' RACE reads, gives a single entry per CDR3 protein. The table lists around 320,000 distinct CDR3 sequences, around 30% of them singletons. The sample comprised blood. These receptors originate from a woman aged 70 to 79 in good health. CDR3s include the opening cysteine and the closing phenylalanine or tryptophan. The order of the fields is clone size, V gene, D gene, J gene, CDR3 protein, CDR3 DNA. D genes are given only for firm matches. Some rows mark clone size as missing; the rest say once, few, many or name a class of expanded clone.

clone size: few
V gene: TRBV9
D gene: TRBD1
J gene: TRBJ1-3
CDR3 protein: CASSAGGGGNTIYF
CDR3 DNA: TGTGCCAGCAGCGCAGGGGGCGGTGGAAACACCATATATTTT

clone size: NA
V gene: TRBV28
D gene: NA
J gene: TRBJ2-7
CDR3 protein: CASSFMSLDKGTYEQYF
CDR3 DNA: TGTGCCAGCAGTTTTATGTCCCTGGACAAGGGGACCTACGAGCAGTACTTC

clone size: NA
V gene: TRBV7-9
D gene: NA
J gene: TRBJ2-1
CDR3 protein: CASGEQYNEQFF
CDR3 DNA: TGTGCCAGCGGGGAACAGTACAATGAGCAGTTCTTC

clone size: few
V gene: TRBV6-2/TRBV6-3
D gene: NA
J gene: TRBJ1-3
CDR3 protein: CASRRGEISGNTIYF
CDR3 DNA: TGTGCCAGCAGACGCGGCGAGATCTCTGGAAACACCATATATTTT

clone size: few
V gene: TRBV28
D gene: NA
J gene: TRBJ2-5
CDR3 protein: CASSLLSPGQGETQYF
CDR3 DNA: TGTGCCAGCAGTCTACTTTCTCCGGGACAAGGGGAGACCCAGTACTTC

clone size: many
V gene: TRBV29-1
D gene: TRBD1
J gene: TRBJ2-5
CDR3 protein: CSVQGGSRETQYF
CDR3 DNA: TGCAGCGTTCAAGGGGGCTCGAGGGAGACCCAGTACTTC

clone size: few
V gene: TRBV28
D gene: NA
J gene: TRBJ2-7
CDR3 protein: CAGRDQGYEQYF
CDR3 DNA: TGTGCCGGCAGAGATCAGGGCTACGAGCAGTACTTC

clone size: few
V gene: TRBV5-1
D gene: NA
J gene: TRBJ1-2
CDR3 protein: CASSLGGTTNYGYTF
CDR3 DNA: TGCGCCAGCAGCTTGGGTGGGACAACTAACTATGGCTACACCTTC

clone size: few
V gene: TRBV12-3/TRBV12-4
D gene: NA
J gene: TRBJ2-7
CDR3 protein: CASSLFSGATYEQYF
CDR3 DNA: TGTGCCAGCAGTTTATTCAGTGGGGCTACCTACGAGCAGTACTTC

clone size: NA
V gene: TRBV20-1
D gene: NA
J gene: TRBJ2-1
CDR3 protein: CSATIGNEQFF
CDR3 DNA: TGCAGTGCTACCATAGGCAATGAGCAGTTCTTC

clone size: NA
V gene: TRBV9
D gene: TRBD1
J gene: TRBJ2-1
CDR3 protein: CASSEGQFYNEQFF
CDR3 DNA: TGTGCCAGCAGCGAGGGACAGTTTTACAATGAGCAGTTCTTC

clone size: NA
V gene: TRBV7-2
D gene: TRBD2
J gene: TRBJ2-3
CDR3 protein: CASSLGGREADTQYF
CDR3 DNA: TGTGCCAGCAGCTTAGGCGGGAGGGAGGCAGATACGCAGTATTTT

clone size: few
V gene: TRBV5-1
D gene: NA
J gene: TRBJ1-2
CDR3 protein: CASSPRDTYYGYTF
CDR3 DNA: TGCGCCAGCAGCCCCCGGGACACCTACTATGGCTACACCTTC

clone size: NA
V gene: TRBV10-3
D gene: NA
J gene: TRBJ2-6
CDR3 protein: CAISESTPGANVPTF
CDR3 DNA: TGTGCCATCAGTGAGTCGACTCCTGGGGCCAACGTCCCGACTTTC

clone size: NA
V gene: TRBV20-1
D gene: TRBD2
J gene: TRBJ2-3
CDR3 protein: CSARGGGNTQYF
CDR3 DNA: TGCAGTGCTAGAGGGGGGGGAAATACGCAGTATTTT

clone size: many
V gene: TRBV7-9
D gene: TRBD1
J gene: TRBJ1-1
CDR3 protein: CASSLETGGNTEAFF
CDR3 DNA: TGTGCCAGCAGCTTGGAAACAGGGGGCAACACTGAAGCTTTCTTT

clone size: NA
V gene: TRBV12-3/TRBV12-4
D gene: TRBD1
J gene: TRBJ2-7
CDR3 protein: CASRGAGTGSYEQYF
CDR3 DNA: TGTGCCAGCAGAGGAGCCGGGACAGGGAGCTACGAGCAGTACTTC

clone size: many
V gene: TRBV7-9
D gene: NA
J gene: TRBJ2-2
CDR3 protein: CASSPRAELFF
CDR3 DNA: TGTGCCAGCAGCCCGCGTGCGGAGCTGTTTTTT

clone size: NA
V gene: TRBV28
D gene: NA
J gene: TRBJ1-4
CDR3 protein: CASSFGGGDEKLFF
CDR3 DNA: TGTGCCAGCAGTTTTGGGGGAGGGGATGAAAAACTGTTTTTT

clone size: NA
V gene: TRBV28
D gene: NA
J gene: TRBJ2-3
CDR3 protein: CASSSSGEGTDTQYF
CDR3 DNA: TGTGCCAGCAGTTCCTCGGGGGAGGGCACAGATACGCAGTATTTT

clone size: NA
V gene: TRBV5-1
D gene: NA
J gene: TRBJ1-5
CDR3 protein: CASSLDPSSNQPQHF
CDR3 DNA: TGCGCCAGCAGCTTGGACCCCAGTAGCAATCAGCCCCAGCATTTT

clone size: NA
V gene: TRBV15
D gene: TRBD1
J gene: TRBJ2-2
CDR3 protein: CATNRQGAGELFF
CDR3 DNA: TGTGCCACCAATCGACAGGGGGCCGGGGAGCTGTTTTTT

clone size: few
V gene: TRBV28
D gene: NA
J gene: TRBJ1-4
CDR3 protein: CASSFRQVNEKLFF
CDR3 DNA: TGTGCCAGCAGTTTCAGGCAGGTTAATGAAAAACTGTTTTTT

clone size: few
V gene: TRBV7-2
D gene: NA
J gene: TRBJ2-1
CDR3 protein: CASSLGPISTYNEQFF
CDR3 DNA: TGTGCCAGCAGCTTAGGGCCGATAAGTACCTACAATGAGCAGTTCTTC

clone size: many
V gene: TRBV28
D gene: NA
J gene: TRBJ2-2
CDR3 protein: CASSLYGGTTNTGELFF
CDR3 DNA: TGTGCCAGCAGTTTATATGGGGGGACGACGAACACCGGGGAGCTGTTTTTT

clone size: NA
V gene: TRBV27
D gene: NA
J gene: TRBJ1-2
CDR3 protein: CASSLFRDYGYTF
CDR3 DNA: TGTGCCAGCAGTTTATTCAGGGACTATGGCTACACCTTC

clone size: NA
V gene: TRBV6-1
D gene: TRBD2
J gene: TRBJ2-4
CDR3 protein: CASSVTPTSENIQYF
CDR3 DNA: TGTGCCAGCAGCGTGACCCCGACTAGCGAAAACATTCAGTACTTC

clone size: few
V gene: TRBV7-8
D gene: TRBD1
J gene: TRBJ1-4
CDR3 protein: CASSSTGTGTEKLFF
CDR3 DNA: TGTGCCAGCAGCTCCACCGGGACAGGGACTGAAAAACTGTTTTTT

clone size: few
V gene: TRBV7-2
D gene: NA
J gene: TRBJ1-2
CDR3 protein: CASSLNAFDGYTF
CDR3 DNA: TGTGCCAGCAGCTTAAACGCATTCGATGGCTACACCTTC

clone size: NA
V gene: TRBV5-1
D gene: TRBD2
J gene: TRBJ2-1
CDR3 protein: CASSEGLAGYNEQFF
CDR3 DNA: TGCGCCAGCAGCGAGGGACTAGCGGGATACAATGAGCAGTTCTTC

clone size: few
V gene: TRBV14
D gene: NA
J gene: TRBJ2-5
CDR3 protein: CASSQVPGLRQETQYF
CDR3 DNA: TGTGCCAGCAGCCAAGTCCCCGGTCTCCGCCAAGAGACCCAGTACTTC

clone size: NA
V gene: TRBV20-1
D gene: NA
J gene: TRBJ1-1
CDR3 protein: CSARAGGSNTEAFF
CDR3 DNA: TGCAGTGCCCGCGCCGGGGGCTCGAACACTGAAGCTTTCTTT

clone size: NA
V gene: TRBV29-1
D gene: NA
J gene: TRBJ2-1
CDR3 protein: CSVGATRNNEQFF
CDR3 DNA: TGCAGCGTTGGAGCGACGAGAAATAATGAGCAGTTCTTC

clone size: NA
V gene: TRBV28
D gene: NA
J gene: TRBJ2-3
CDR3 protein: CASADAGRGTDTQYF
CDR3 DNA: TGTGCCAGCGCCGACGCTGGGAGGGGGACAGATACGCAGTATTTT

clone size: few
V gene: TRBV12-3/TRBV12-4
D gene: TRBD1
J gene: TRBJ2-2
CDR3 protein: CASSSQGWNTGELLF
CDR3 DNA: TGTGCCAGCTCATCACAGGGGTGGAACACCGGGGAGCTGCTTTTT

clone size: NA
V gene: TRBV29-1
D gene: NA
J gene: TRBJ2-7
CDR3 protein: CSVGVDYEQYF
CDR3 DNA: TGCAGCGTTGGAGTAGACTACGAGCAGTACTTC

clone size: NA
V gene: TRBV20-1
D gene: NA
J gene: TRBJ2-7
CDR3 protein: CSARDGGRRSYEQYF
CDR3 DNA: TGCAGTGCTAGAGATGGTGGGAGACGCTCCTACGAGCAGTACTTC

clone size: NA
V gene: TRBV9
D gene: NA
J gene: TRBJ2-6
CDR3 protein: CASSDGPGLKSGANVLTF
CDR3 DNA: TGTGCCAGCAGCGACGGACCGGGACTGAAGTCTGGGGCCAACGTCCTGACTTTC

clone size: NA
V gene: TRBV6-2/TRBV6-3
D gene: NA
J gene: TRBJ2-3
CDR3 protein: CASSYRSEGSDTQYF
CDR3 DNA: TGTGCCAGCAGTTACAGGAGCGAGGGTTCAGATACGCAGTATTTT

clone size: many
V gene: TRBV4-1
D gene: NA
J gene: TRBJ1-1
CDR3 protein: CASSQGGLRRGEAFF
CDR3 DNA: TGCGCCAGCAGCCAGGGGGGACTTCGGCGTGGTGAAGCTTTCTTT

clone size: few
V gene: TRBV3-1
D gene: NA
J gene: TRBJ2-1
CDR3 protein: CASSQGRSSYNEQFF
CDR3 DNA: TGTGCCAGCAGCCAAGGGCGGAGCTCCTACAATGAGCAGTTCTTC

clone size: NA
V gene: TRBV20-1
D gene: TRBD1
J gene: TRBJ2-1
CDR3 protein: CSARYRQGRVAEQFF
CDR3 DNA: TGCAGTGCTAGATACAGACAGGGTAGGGTGGCTGAGCAGTTCTTC

clone size: NA
V gene: TRBV20-1
D gene: TRBD1
J gene: TRBJ2-1
CDR3 protein: CSANHGTGFNNEQFF
CDR3 DNA: TGCAGTGCTAACCACGGGACAGGTTTTAACAATGAGCAGTTCTTC

clone size: few
V gene: TRBV27
D gene: TRBD2
J gene: TRBJ2-7
CDR3 protein: CASRTVAGVGEQYF
CDR3 DNA: TGTGCCAGCAGGACCGTAGCGGGAGTCGGCGAGCAGTACTTC